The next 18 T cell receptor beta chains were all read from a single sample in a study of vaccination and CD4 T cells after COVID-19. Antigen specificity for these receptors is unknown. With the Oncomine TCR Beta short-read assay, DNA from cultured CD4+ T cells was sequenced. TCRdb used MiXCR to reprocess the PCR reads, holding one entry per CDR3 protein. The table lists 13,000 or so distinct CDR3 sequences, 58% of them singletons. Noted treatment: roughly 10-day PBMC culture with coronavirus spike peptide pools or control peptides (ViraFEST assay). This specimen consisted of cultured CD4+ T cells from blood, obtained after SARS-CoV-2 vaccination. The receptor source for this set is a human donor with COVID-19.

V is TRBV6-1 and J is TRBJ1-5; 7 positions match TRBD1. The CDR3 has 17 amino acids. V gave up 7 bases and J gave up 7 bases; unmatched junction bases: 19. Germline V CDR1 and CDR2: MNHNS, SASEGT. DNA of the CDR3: TGTGCCAGCATTTCAGGGATCGGACAGGTTTCGGAACAGCCCCAGCATTTT. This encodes CASISGIGQVSEQPQHF.

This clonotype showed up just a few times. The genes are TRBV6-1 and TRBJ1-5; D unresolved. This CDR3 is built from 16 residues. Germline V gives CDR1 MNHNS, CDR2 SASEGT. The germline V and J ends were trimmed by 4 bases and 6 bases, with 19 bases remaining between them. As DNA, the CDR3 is TGTGCCAGCAGTGTAGAAGGACCTCTCCAAGGTCAGCCCCAGCATTTT. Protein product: CASSVEGPLQGQPQHF.

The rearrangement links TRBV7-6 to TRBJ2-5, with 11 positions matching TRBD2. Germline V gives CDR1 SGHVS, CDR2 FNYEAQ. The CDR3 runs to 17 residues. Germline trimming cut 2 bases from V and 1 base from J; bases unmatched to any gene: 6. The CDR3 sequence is CASSLRILAGVQETQYF. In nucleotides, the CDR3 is TGTGCCAGCAGCTTAAGGATACTAGCGGGGGTCCAAGAGACCCAGTACTTC.

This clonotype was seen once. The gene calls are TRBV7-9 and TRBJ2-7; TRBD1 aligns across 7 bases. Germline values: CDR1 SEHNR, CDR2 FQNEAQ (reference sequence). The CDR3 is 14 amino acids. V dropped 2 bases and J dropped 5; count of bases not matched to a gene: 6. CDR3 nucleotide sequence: TGTGCCAGCAGCTTAATGCGACAGGGTGACGAGCAGTACTTC. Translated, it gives CASSLMRQGDEQYF.

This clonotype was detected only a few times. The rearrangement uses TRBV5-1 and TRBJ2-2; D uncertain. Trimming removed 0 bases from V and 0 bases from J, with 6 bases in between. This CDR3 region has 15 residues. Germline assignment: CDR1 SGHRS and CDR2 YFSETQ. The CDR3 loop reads CASSLVGTNTGELFF. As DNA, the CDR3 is TGCGCCAGCAGCTTGGTAGGGACGAACACCGGGGAGCTGTTTTTT.

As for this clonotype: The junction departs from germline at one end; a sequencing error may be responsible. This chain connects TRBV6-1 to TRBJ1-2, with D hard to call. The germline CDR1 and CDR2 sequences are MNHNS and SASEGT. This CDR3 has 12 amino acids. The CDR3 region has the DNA TGTGCCAGCAGGGCGGATTGGGGTGGCTACATCTTC. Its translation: CASRADWGGYIF.

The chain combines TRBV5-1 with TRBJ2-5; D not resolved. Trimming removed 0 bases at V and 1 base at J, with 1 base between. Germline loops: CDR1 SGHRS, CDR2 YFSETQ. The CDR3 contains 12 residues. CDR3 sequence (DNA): TGCGCCAGCAGCTTGGCCCAAGAGACCCAGTACTTC. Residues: CASSLAQETQYF.

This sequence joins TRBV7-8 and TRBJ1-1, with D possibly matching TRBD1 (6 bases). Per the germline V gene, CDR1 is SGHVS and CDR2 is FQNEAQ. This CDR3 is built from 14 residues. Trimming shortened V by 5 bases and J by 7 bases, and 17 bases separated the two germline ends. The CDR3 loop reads CASSPRTAAHEAFF. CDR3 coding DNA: TGTGCCAGCAGCCCACGGACAGCCGCTCATGAAGCTTTCTTT. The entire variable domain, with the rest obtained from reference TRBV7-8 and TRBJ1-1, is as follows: GAGVSQSPRYKVAKRGQDVALRCDPISGHVSLFWYQQALGQGPEFLTYFQNEAQLDKSGLPSDRFFAERPEGSVSTLKIQRTQQEDSAVYLCASSPRTAAHEAFFGQGTRLTVV.

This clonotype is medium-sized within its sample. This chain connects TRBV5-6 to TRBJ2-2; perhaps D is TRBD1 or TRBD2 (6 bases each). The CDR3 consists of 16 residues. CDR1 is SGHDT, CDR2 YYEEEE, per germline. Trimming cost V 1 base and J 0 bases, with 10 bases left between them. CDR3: CASSLLEGANTGELFF. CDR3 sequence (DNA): TGTGCCAGCAGCTTGTTGGAGGGGGCGAACACCGGGGAGCTGTTTTTT.

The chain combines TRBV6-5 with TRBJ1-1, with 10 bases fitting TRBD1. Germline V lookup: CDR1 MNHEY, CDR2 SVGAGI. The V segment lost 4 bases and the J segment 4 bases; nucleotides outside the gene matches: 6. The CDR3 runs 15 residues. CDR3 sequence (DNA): TGTGCCAGCAGTTTCTTAGGACAGGGGGGCACTGAAGCTTTCTTT. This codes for CASSFLGQGGTEAFF.

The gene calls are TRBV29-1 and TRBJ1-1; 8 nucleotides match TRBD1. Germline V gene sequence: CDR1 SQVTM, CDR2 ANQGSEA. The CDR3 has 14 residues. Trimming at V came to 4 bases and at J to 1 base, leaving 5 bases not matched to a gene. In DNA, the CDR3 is TGCAGCGTTGGGAAGACAGGGGCGAACACTGAAGCTTTCTTT. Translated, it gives CSVGKTGANTEAFF.

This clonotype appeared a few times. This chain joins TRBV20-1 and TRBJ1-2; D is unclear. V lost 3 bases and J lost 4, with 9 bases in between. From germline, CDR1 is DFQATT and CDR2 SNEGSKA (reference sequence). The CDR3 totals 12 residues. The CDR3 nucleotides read TGCAGTGCTAGCGCCGAATTCTATGGCTACACCTTC. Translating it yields CSASAEFYGYTF.

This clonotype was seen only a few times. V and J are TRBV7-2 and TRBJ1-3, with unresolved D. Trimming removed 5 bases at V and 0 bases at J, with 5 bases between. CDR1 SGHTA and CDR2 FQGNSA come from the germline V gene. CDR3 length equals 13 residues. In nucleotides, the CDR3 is TGTGCCAGCAGCGGGAACTCTGGAAACACCATATATTTT. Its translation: CASSGNSGNTIYF.

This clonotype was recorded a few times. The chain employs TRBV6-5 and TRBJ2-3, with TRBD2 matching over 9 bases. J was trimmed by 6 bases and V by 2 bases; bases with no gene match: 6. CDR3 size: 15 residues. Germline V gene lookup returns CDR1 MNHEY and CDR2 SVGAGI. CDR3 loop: CASSYPSGEFDTQYF. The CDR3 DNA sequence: TGTGCCAGCAGTTACCCTAGCGGGGAATTCGATACGCAGTATTTT.

The CDR3 coding sequence is TGTGCCAGCAAGGATCGGGCAGGGATAGAGACCCAGTACTTC. This codes for CASKDRAGIETQYF. This rearrangement joins TRBV7-2 to TRBJ2-5; weak D call: TRBD1 (5 bases). The CDR3 extends over 14 amino acids. Per germline, CDR1 SGHTA and CDR2 FQGNSA. V lost 7 bases and J 4 bases, leaving 16 bases between the germline ends.

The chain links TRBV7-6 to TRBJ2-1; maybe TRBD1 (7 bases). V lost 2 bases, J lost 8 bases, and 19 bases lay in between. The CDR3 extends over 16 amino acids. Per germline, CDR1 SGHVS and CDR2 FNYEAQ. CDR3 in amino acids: CASSLLQGGNRYEQFF. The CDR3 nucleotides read TGTGCCAGCAGCTTACTTCAGGGGGGAAACAGGTATGAGCAGTTCTTC.

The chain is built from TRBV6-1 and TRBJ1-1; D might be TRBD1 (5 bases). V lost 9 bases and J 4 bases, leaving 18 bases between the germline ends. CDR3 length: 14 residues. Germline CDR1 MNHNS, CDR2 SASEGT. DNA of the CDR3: TGTGCCAGGGGCCCTGAGGGGCTTGCCACTGAAGCTTTCTTT. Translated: CARGPEGLATEAFF.

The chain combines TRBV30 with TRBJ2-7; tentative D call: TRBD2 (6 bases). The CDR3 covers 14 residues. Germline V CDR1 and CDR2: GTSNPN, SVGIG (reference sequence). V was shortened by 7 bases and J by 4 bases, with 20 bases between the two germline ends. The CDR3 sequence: CASSGRDGGYEQYF. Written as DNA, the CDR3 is TGTGCCTCCTCCGGTCGAGACGGGGGTTACGAGCAGTACTTC.